These 24 T cell receptor beta chains came from one sample sequenced in a study of T-cell reconstitution after alpha-beta-depleted transplantation in children. Preparation of the TCRbeta library used unique molecular identifiers. Using its own MiXCR run on the PCR reads, TCRdb lists one record per CDR3 protein. Counted here are a few hundred thousand distinct CDR3 sequences, 43% occurring once; the ten biggest clones make up 25% to 30%. This material consisted of PBMCs, taken before TCRalphabeta/CD19-depleted stem cell transplant. The receptor source for this set is a girl aged 2-10 years with aplastic anemia, due to receive a stem cell transplant.

The chain recombines TRBV6-1 with TRBJ2-7, with D possibly matching TRBD2 (6 bases). CDR1 and CDR2 from the germline V gene are MNHNS and SASEGT. V shed 4 bases and J shed 3 bases, with 10 bases lying between them. The CDR3 has 13 amino acids. The CDR3 DNA is TGTGCCAGCAGTGTGACTAGTTACTACGAGCAGTACTTC. It codes for CASSVTSYYEQYF.

This clonotype has just a few counts. The genes are TRBV6-2 or TRBV6-3 and TRBJ2-7, with 7 bases identical to TRBD2. Germline loops: CDR1 MNHEY, CDR2 SVGEGT. This CDR3 region has 15 residues. With 8 bases clipped from V and 4 bases from J, the junction kept 14 bases outside the gene matches. The CDR3 spells CASGPGGREPYEQYF. CDR3 sequence (DNA): TGTGCCAGCGGCCCGGGTGGGCGGGAGCCGTACGAGCAGTACTTC.

The CDR3 DNA reads as TGTGCCAGCAGTTGGGACAGGGGCGCCCTTCAGCCCCAGCATTTT. It encodes CASSWDRGALQPQHF. This rearrangement joins TRBV5-5 to TRBJ1-5; the match to TRBD1 covers 10 bases. This CDR3 comprises 15 residues. Trimming cost V 5 bases and J 6 bases; bases outside gene matches: 8. Germline V gene sequence: CDR1 SGHKS, CDR2 YYEKEE (reference sequence). Looking up the rest from reference TRBV5-5 and TRBJ1-5 gives the full variable domain: DAGVTQSPTHLIKTRGQQVTLRCSPISGHKSVSWYQQVLGQGPQFIFQYYEKEERGRGNFPDRFSARQFPNYSSELNVNALLLGDSALYLCASSWDRGALQPQHFGDGTRLSIL.

This chain links TRBV20-1 with TRBJ1-1; D call uncertain. The length of the CDR3 is 13 residues. V was cut by 3 bases and J by 3 bases, with 11 bases left in between. The germline V gene has CDR1 DFQATT and CDR2 SNEGSKA (reference sequence). The CDR3 nucleotides are TGCAGTGCTAGGACGGACGGAGACACTGAAGCTTTCTTT. This translates into CSARTDGDTEAFF.

This rearrangement joins TRBV20-1 to TRBJ2-7; the match to TRBD2 covers 9 bases. The CDR3 is 18 amino acids. Germline CDR1 DFQATT, CDR2 SNEGSKA (reference sequence). V was pared by 6 bases and J by 4 bases, with 22 bases of the junction left unmatched. The DNA of the CDR3 is TGCAGTGCAGAGGGACAGCAGCCCTTGCCTAGCGGGATTTACGAGCAGTACTTC. It encodes CSAEGQQPLPSGIYEQYF.

The V and J genes are TRBV20-1 and TRBJ2-1; possibly TRBD1 or TRBD2 for D (5 bases each). V dropped 1 base and J dropped 1 base, with 17 bases sitting between them. The CDR3 extends over 17 amino acids. Germline loops: CDR1 DFQATT, CDR2 SNEGSKA (reference sequence). The CDR3 coding sequence is TGCAGTGCTAGAGGGAAGGGGTTAGGAGGTTCCTACAATGAGCAGTTCTTC. It yields the protein CSARGKGLGGSYNEQFF.

This clonotype was found many times. The chain links TRBV7-9 to TRBJ2-7; D not certain. Looked up from germline, CDR1 is SEHNR and CDR2 is FQNEAQ (reference sequence). This CDR3 spans 13 amino acids. V was pared by 5 bases and J by 3 bases, with 11 bases between. CDR3 sequence: CASSPAGSYEQYF. CDR3 coding DNA: TGTGCCAGCAGCCCTGCTGGAAGCTACGAGCAGTACTTC.

CDR3 DNA sequence: TGCAGTGCTCCCCCACTAGCGGGGGCGGCCCACGAGCAGTACTTC. This sequence encodes CSAPPLAGAAHEQYF. The rearrangement joins TRBV20-1 to TRBJ2-7, with 11 nucleotides matching TRBD2. The V and J ends lost 5 bases and 5 bases, in that order; junction bases with no gene match: 11. The V gene's germline CDR1 is DFQATT and CDR2 SNEGSKA (reference sequence). CDR3 length: 15 residues.

The chain combines TRBV28 with TRBJ2-7; D might be TRBD1 or TRBD2, each matching 5 bases. CDR3 size: 15 residues. Germline V lookup: CDR1 MDHEN, CDR2 SYDVKM. V lost 6 bases, J lost 2 bases, and 17 bases lay in between. The CDR3 loop is CASSRPGTGTYEQYF. CDR3 nucleotide sequence: TGTGCCAGCAGCCGACCCGGGACGGGCACCTACGAGCAGTACTTC.

This clonotype was detected only a few times. This sequence joins TRBV5-5 and TRBJ2-5; D gene ambiguous. The CDR3 is 14 residues long. Germline CDR1 and CDR2: SGHKS and YYEKEE (reference sequence). The ends were cut back, 2 bases at V and 2 bases at J, with 10 bases in the middle. CDR3 residues: CASSFARMQETQYF. CDR3 nucleotide sequence: TGTGCCAGCAGCTTCGCCCGGATGCAAGAGACCCAGTACTTC.

The chain uses TRBV12-3 or TRBV12-4 and TRBJ2-7; 12 bases match TRBD2. The V gene end was trimmed by 6 bases and the J gene end by 3 bases; junction bases not matched to a gene: 6. This CDR3 region has 15 residues. The DNA for the CDR3 is TGTGCCAGCAGACTGGGACTAGCGGGCTACTACGAGCAGTACTTC. It codes for CASRLGLAGYYEQYF.

This clonotype was counted a few times. The chain recombines TRBV18 with TRBJ2-1, with 10 bases matching TRBD1. Per the germline V gene, CDR1 is KGHSH and CDR2 is LQKENI. The V and J ends lost 3 bases and 5 bases, in that order; junction bases with no gene match: 7. The CDR3 sequence is 16 residues long. The CDR3 sequence is CASSPDRGLGNNEQFF. In nucleotides, the CDR3 is TGTGCCAGCTCACCTGACAGGGGGCTAGGGAACAATGAGCAGTTCTTC.

V is TRBV29-1 and J is TRBJ2-1; no reliable D call. V lost 6 bases, J lost 0 bases, and 12 bases lay in between. This CDR3 is built from 14 residues. CDR1 is SQVTM and CDR2 is ANQGSEA in the germline V gene. The CDR3 sequence is CSVVTGPSYNEQFF. CDR3 sequence (DNA): TGCAGCGTCGTGACTGGACCCTCCTACAATGAGCAGTTCTTC.

This clonotype has a handful of counts. This chain joins TRBV19 and TRBJ2-2; D call uncertain. This CDR3 is 16 amino acids long. Between the trimmed V and J ends, which lost 7 bases and 0 bases, there was a span of 15 bases. The germline CDR1 and CDR2 sequences are LNHDA and SQIVND (reference sequence). CDR3 loop: CASTPSQSANTGELFF. CDR3 DNA sequence: TGTGCCAGTACTCCCTCCCAATCCGCGAACACCGGGGAGCTGTTTTTT. Drawing the rest from reference TRBV19 and TRBJ2-2, the complete variable domain is DGGITQSPKYLFRKEGQNVTLSCEQNLNHDAMYWYRQDPGQGLRLIYYSQIVNDFQKGDIAEGYSVSREKKESFPLTVTSAQKNPTAFYLCASTPSQSANTGELFFGEGSRLTVL.

A word on this clonotype: With a much larger clone just one base away, this may be a read error. V usage is TRBV20-1 and J usage is TRBJ2-1; 12 nucleotides align to TRBD2. Germline V gene lookup returns CDR1 DFQATT and CDR2 SNEGSKA (reference sequence). The CDR3 is 17 residues long. The CDR3 DNA reads as TGCTGTGCTAGAGATCGCCTAGCGGGAGGGCACTACAATGAGCAGTTCTTC. This sequence encodes CCARDRLAGGHYNEQFF.

The chain employs TRBV15 and TRBJ1-2; the D is unclear. There are 14 residues in the CDR3. Trimming took 1 base from V and 5 from J, leaving 11 bases between them. CDR1 and CDR2 (germline): LNHNV, YYDKDF (reference sequence). CDR3 in amino acids: CATSRGVASYGYTF. CDR3 in DNA: TGTGCCACCAGCAGAGGGGTAGCCTCTTATGGCTACACCTTC.

The chain combines TRBV5-6 with TRBJ1-6, with a possible D match to TRBD1 (6 bases). Germline V gene data show CDR1 as SGHDT and CDR2 as YYEEEE. The CDR3 spans 14 residues. Trimming took off 2 bases at V and 8 bases at J, with 11 bases between the two ends. The chain's CDR3 is CASSFWGAHSPLHF. The CDR3 DNA sequence: TGTGCCAGCAGCTTTTGGGGGGCTCATTCACCCCTCCACTTT.

The V call is TRBV5-6, the J call TRBJ1-2; a possible D gene is TRBD1 (6 bases). CDR1 is SGHDT and CDR2 is YYEEEE in the germline V gene. The CDR3 runs to 12 residues. V was cut by 1 base and J by 8 bases, with 9 bases left in between. CDR3 bases: TGTGCCAGCAGCTTGACAGGGACCGGCTACACCTTC. Its translation is CASSLTGTGYTF.

The chain recombines TRBV20-1 with TRBJ2-1; no clear D gene. The V gene lost 2 bases and the J gene lost 4 bases, with 12 bases spanning the gap. CDR1 and CDR2 from the germline V gene are DFQATT and SNEGSKA (reference sequence). This CDR3 spans 14 amino acids. As DNA, the CDR3 is TGCAGTGCTAGAACCCGGTTGGTTTACAATGAGCAGTTCTTC. It is translated as CSARTRLVYNEQFF.

In its sample, this clonotype was seen many times. CDR3 protein: CASSGTGGTDTQYF. DNA of the CDR3: TGTGCCAGCAGTGGAACAGGGGGCACAGATACGCAGTATTTT. The chain recombines TRBV12-3 or TRBV12-4 with TRBJ2-3, with TRBD1 identical over 7 bases. The CDR3 covers 14 residues. V lost 5 bases, J lost 1 base, and 3 bases stayed unmatched.

This clonotype was seen at least ten times. CDR3 nucleotide sequence: TGTGCCGCGGCGGATACGCAGTATTTT. Translating it yields CAAADTQYF. The chain employs TRBV7-9 and TRBJ2-3; D gene uncertain. V gave up 11 bases and J gave up 6 bases, with 6 bases separating them. Per the germline V gene, CDR1 is SEHNR and CDR2 is FQNEAQ (reference sequence). This CDR3 is built from 9 residues.

The V call is TRBV7-3, the J call TRBJ2-3; D remains unclear. V was shortened by 4 bases and J by 2 bases, with 10 bases between the two germline ends. CDR1 is SGHTA and CDR2 is FQGTGA in the germline V gene. CDR3 size: 14 residues. The CDR3 loop is CASSWGSITDTQYF. CDR3 sequence (DNA): TGTGCCAGCAGCTGGGGTTCTATCACAGATACGCAGTATTTT.

The chain recombines TRBV7-3 with TRBJ2-3; 7 nucleotides match TRBD1. V gave up 6 bases and J gave up 6 bases; unmatched junction bases: 9. This CDR3 contains 14 residues. Germline V gene lookup returns CDR1 SGHTA and CDR2 FQGTGA. CDR3 region: CASSHTGEMDTQYF. CDR3 nucleotide sequence: TGTGCCAGCAGTCACACAGGGGAAATGGATACGCAGTATTTT.

This rearrangement joins TRBV11-2 to TRBJ2-2; D possibly corresponds to TRBD2 (5 bases). The V and J ends lost 2 bases and 0 bases respectively, with 16 bases between them. In germline, CDR1 is SGHAT, CDR2 FQNNGV. This CDR3 has 18 amino acids. The CDR3 nucleotides are TGTGCCAGCAGCTTAAACCCGAAGAGGGCCGCGAACACCGGGGAGCTGTTTTTT. Translated: CASSLNPKRAANTGELFF.